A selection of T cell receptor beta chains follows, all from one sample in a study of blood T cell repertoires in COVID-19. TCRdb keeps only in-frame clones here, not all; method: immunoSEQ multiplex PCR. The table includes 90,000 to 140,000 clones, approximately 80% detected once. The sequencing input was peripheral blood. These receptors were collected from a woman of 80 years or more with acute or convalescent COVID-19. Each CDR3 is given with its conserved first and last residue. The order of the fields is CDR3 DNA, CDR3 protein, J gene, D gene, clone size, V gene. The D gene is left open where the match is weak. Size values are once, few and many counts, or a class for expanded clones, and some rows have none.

TGTGCCAGCAGCCCCGGGACAGGGAACACCGGGGAGCTGTTTTTT,CASSPGTGNTGELFF,TRBJ2-2,TRBD1,-,TRBV5-4
TGCGCCAGCTCGGGACAGGGGACCTATGGCTACACCTTC,CASSGQGTYGYTF,TRBJ1-2,TRBD1,once,TRBV5-1
TGTGCCAGCAGTCCAGGGGGTTATAATTCACCCCTCCACTTT,CASSPGGYNSPLHF,TRBJ1-6,TRBD1,-,TRBV27
TGTGCCAGCAGTTCCCAGACTAGCGGGAGTAATGAGCAGTTCTTC,CASSSQTSGSNEQFF,TRBJ2-1,TRBD2,-,TRBV6-5
TGTGCCAGCAGTGTTTCCGGGGACAGGGCCGAGCAGTACTTC,CASSVSGDRAEQYF,TRBJ2-7,TRBD1,-,TRBV25-1
TGCGCCAGCAGTGACAGCAGGGGTAACACCGGGGAGCTGTTTTTT,CASSDSRGNTGELFF,TRBJ2-2,-,few,TRBV10-1
TGTGCCATCAGTGAAGCTCGCACAGATACGCAGTATTTT,CAISEARTDTQYF,TRBJ2-3,-,-,TRBV10-3
TGTGCCACCCGATCGGGACTAGCGCTGACCGGGGAGCTGTTTTTT,CATRSGLALTGELFF,TRBJ2-2,TRBD2,-,TRBV3-1/TRBV3-2
TGCGCCAGCAGCCAAGAGAGGGCGGGACCAAATGAGCAGTTCTTC,CASSQERAGPNEQFF,TRBJ2-1,-,few,TRBV4-1
TGTGCCAGTAGTACCATACTAGCGGGATATGCCCCTGTTGAGCAGTTCTTC,CASSTILAGYAPVEQFF,TRBJ2-1,TRBD2,-,TRBV19
TGTGCCACCAGTGATCGGACAGAGACCCAAGAGACCCAGTACTTC,CATSDRTETQETQYF,TRBJ2-5,-,few,TRBV24-1
TGTGCCATCAGTGAAACAGGGCGAAACATTCAGTACTTC,CAISETGRNIQYF,TRBJ2-4,-,many,TRBV10-3
TGCAGTGCTAGAAGGGACAGAGAAGCTTTCTTT,CSARRDREAFF,TRBJ1-1,TRBD1,-,TRBV20-1
TGTGCCAGCACAAGTAGCGGAGGGGACGAGCAGTACTTC,CASTSSGGDEQYF,TRBJ2-7,-,-,TRBV7-8
TGTGCCATCAAGGAGCGGGAGAGCACAGATACGCAGTATTTT,CAIKERESTDTQYF,TRBJ2-3,TRBD2,-,TRBV10-3
TGTGCCACCAAAGCAGGGGCCAAAAACATTCAGTACTTC,CATKAGAKNIQYF,TRBJ2-4,-,-,TRBV15
TGCGCCAGCAGCTTGAGGGCAGGGGAAAGGTCTGGGGCCAACGTCCTGACTTTC,CASSLRAGERSGANVLTF,TRBJ2-6,-,-,TRBV5-1
TGTGCCAGCAGCCAAGGGGGGACAGGGGCCTACGAGCAGTACTTC,CASSQGGTGAYEQYF,TRBJ2-7,TRBD1,-,TRBV3-1/TRBV3-2
TGCGCCAGCAGCTTAGGCAAGGGGGTTTACGAGCAGTACTTC,CASSLGKGVYEQYF,TRBJ2-7,-,-,TRBV5-1
TGTGCCAGCAGCCGCTTCGGGGCTAGCGGGAGGGCGCGGGATGAGCAGTTCTTC,CASSRFGASGRARDEQFF,TRBJ2-1,TRBD2,-,TRBV11-2
TGTGCCAGCCACACCCGATTCAATGAGCAGTTCTTC,CASHTRFNEQFF,TRBJ2-1,-,-,TRBV28
TGTGCCAGCTCACCACGAGCGGGAGCAGGCACAGATACGCAGTATTTT,CASSPRAGAGTDTQYF,TRBJ2-3,TRBD2,-,TRBV18
TGTGCCAGCAGTGGAAGCGGGGATGAGCAGTTCTTC,CASSGSGDEQFF,TRBJ2-1,TRBD2,-,TRBV2
TGTGCCAGCAGCCACACAAACACTGAAGCTTTCTTT,CASSHTNTEAFF,TRBJ1-1,-,-,TRBV4-2